Listed below are T cell receptor beta chains from one sample, sequenced in a study of regulatory and conventional T cells in RAG deficiency. Method: immunoSEQ multiplex PCR; TCRdb's copy keeps in-frame clones and lacks some. The data show some 28,000 clones, under 95% seen once. This same sample was also part of a study on regulatory T cells.

The material sequenced was Tregs sorted from blood. All receptors derive from a human donor in good health. The CDR3 runs from the conserved cysteine through the conserved F or W. The order of the fields is clone size, V gene, D gene, J gene, CDR3 DNA, CDR3 protein. D genes are given only for firm matches. Clone size appears in some rows only: once, few, many, or a class for an expanded clone.

clone_size: .; v_call: TRBV7-8; d_call: .; j_call: TRBJ2-6; cdr3_nt: TGTGCCAGCAGCCTTCGAGACCCTGCAGGGACTGGGGCCAACGTCCTGACTTTC; cdr3_aa: CASSLRDPAGTGANVLTF
clone_size: medium-sized; v_call: TRBV6-5; d_call: .; j_call: TRBJ2-7; cdr3_nt: TGTGCCAGCAGTCTCAATGGGGTCTACGAGCAGTACTTC; cdr3_aa: CASSLNGVYEQYF
clone_size: once; v_call: TRBV4-1; d_call: .; j_call: TRBJ1-5; cdr3_nt: TGCGCCAGCAGCCAAGATTTTAACCCGGGATTTAATCAGCCCCAGCATTTT; cdr3_aa: CASSQDFNPGFNQPQHF
clone_size: .; v_call: TRBV19; d_call: TRBD1; j_call: TRBJ2-2; cdr3_nt: TGTGCCGTCCGGGACAGAAATTTCACCGGGGAGCTGTTTTTT; cdr3_aa: CAVRDRNFTGELFF
clone_size: .; v_call: TRBV6-1; d_call: .; j_call: TRBJ1-6; cdr3_nt: TGTGCCAGCAGTGATAATTTCCCGGCAGCTTATAATTCACCCCTCCACTTT; cdr3_aa: CASSDNFPAAYNSPLHF
clone_size: .; v_call: TRBV30; d_call: .; j_call: TRBJ1-2; cdr3_nt: TGTGCCTGGAGTGTCCCAGGGAGACATGGCTACACCTTC; cdr3_aa: CAWSVPGRHGYTF
clone_size: .; v_call: TRBV6-6; d_call: .; j_call: TRBJ2-1; cdr3_nt: TGTGCCAGCAAGGGGCCCAATGAGCAGTTCTTC; cdr3_aa: CASKGPNEQFF
clone_size: .; v_call: TRBV18; d_call: .; j_call: TRBJ1-2; cdr3_nt: TGTGCCAGCTCACCACCCGCCAGGGGAACGGGCGGCTACACCTTC; cdr3_aa: CASSPPARGTGGYTF
clone_size: .; v_call: TRBV4-2; d_call: .; j_call: TRBJ1-2; cdr3_nt: TGTGCCAGCAGCAACGTACCGGGACTAAGGGATGGCTACACCTTC; cdr3_aa: CASSNVPGLRDGYTF
clone_size: .; v_call: TRBV6-1; d_call: .; j_call: TRBJ1-1; cdr3_nt: TGTGCCAGCAGTGGTCTGGGTCACCTGAACACTGAAGCTTTCTTT; cdr3_aa: CASSGLGHLNTEAFF
clone_size: .; v_call: TRBV7-3; d_call: .; j_call: TRBJ1-1; cdr3_nt: TGTGCCAGCAGCTTATACGCCCGGACCGTGAACACTGAAGCTTTCTTT; cdr3_aa: CASSLYARTVNTEAFF
clone_size: .; v_call: TRBV6-6; d_call: .; j_call: TRBJ1-2; cdr3_nt: TGTGCCAGCAGTGGAGCATATGGCTACACCTTC; cdr3_aa: CASSGAYGYTF
clone_size: .; v_call: TRBV28; d_call: .; j_call: TRBJ1-1; cdr3_nt: TGTGCCAGCAGTTTGATAGTTAACACTGAAGCTTTCTTT; cdr3_aa: CASSLIVNTEAFF
clone_size: .; v_call: TRBV6-1; d_call: .; j_call: TRBJ1-4; cdr3_nt: TGTGCCAGCAGGCATAATGAAAAACTGTTTTTT; cdr3_aa: CASRHNEKLFF
clone_size: once; v_call: TRBV11-2; d_call: .; j_call: TRBJ2-7; cdr3_nt: TGTGCCAGCAGCTTACCCGGGGGTGGACAAATCTACGAGCAGTACTTC; cdr3_aa: CASSLPGGGQIYEQYF
clone_size: .; v_call: TRBV5-6; d_call: .; j_call: TRBJ1-2; cdr3_nt: TGTGCCAGCGGTCTGGGGGACTATGGCTACACCTTC; cdr3_aa: CASGLGDYGYTF
clone_size: .; v_call: TRBV7-7; d_call: .; j_call: TRBJ2-5; cdr3_nt: TGTGCTAGCAGCTTATTCACGACAGCAGAGACCCAGTACTTC; cdr3_aa: CASSLFTTAETQYF
clone_size: .; v_call: TRBV7-3; d_call: .; j_call: TRBJ2-2; cdr3_nt: TGTGCCAGCAGCCCCGGCAGTCGCACCGGGGAGCTGTTTTTT; cdr3_aa: CASSPGSRTGELFF
clone_size: few; v_call: TRBV18; d_call: .; j_call: TRBJ1-1; cdr3_nt: TGTGCCAGCTCACAAGCCACTGAAGCTTTCTTT; cdr3_aa: CASSQATEAFF
clone_size: .; v_call: TRBV6-1; d_call: .; j_call: TRBJ2-7; cdr3_nt: TGTGCCAGCAATACCCGGTGGGGCGTCAACGAGCAGTACTTC; cdr3_aa: CASNTRWGVNEQYF
clone_size: .; v_call: TRBV11-2; d_call: .; j_call: TRBJ2-5; cdr3_nt: TGTGCCAGCAGCGTTACAGGGGAGACCCAGTACTTC; cdr3_aa: CASSVTGETQYF
clone_size: .; v_call: TRBV7-2; d_call: TRBD1; j_call: TRBJ2-5; cdr3_nt: TGTGCCAGCAGCCCAGGACAGGGAAGGTTTGAGACCCAGTACTTC; cdr3_aa: CASSPGQGRFETQYF
clone_size: once; v_call: TRBV6-5; d_call: .; j_call: TRBJ1-2; cdr3_nt: TGTGCCAGCAGTTACTCCCAATTCATGGGGTTTGGGGGCTACACCTTC; cdr3_aa: CASSYSQFMGFGGYTF
clone_size: .; v_call: TRBV5-4; d_call: TRBD1; j_call: TRBJ1-2; cdr3_nt: TGTGCCAGCAGCGGACAGGGACAGAACTATGGCTACACCTTC; cdr3_aa: CASSGQGQNYGYTF
clone_size: .; v_call: TRBV5-4; d_call: TRBD2; j_call: TRBJ2-1; cdr3_nt: TGTGCCAGCAGCTTGAGTCGTTCCAGACTAGCGGGCTACAATGAGCAGTTCTTC; cdr3_aa: CASSLSRSRLAGYNEQFF
clone_size: once; v_call: TRBV9; d_call: .; j_call: TRBJ1-5; cdr3_nt: TGTGCCAGCAGCCCCTCGGACGGAAGGAATCAGCCCCAGCATTTT; cdr3_aa: CASSPSDGRNQPQHF
clone_size: .; v_call: TRBV6-1; d_call: TRBD1; j_call: TRBJ1-2; cdr3_nt: TGTGCCAGCACCTTAGACAGGGCGCCCTTCTATGGCTACACCTTC; cdr3_aa: CASTLDRAPFYGYTF
clone_size: .; v_call: TRBV5-4; d_call: TRBD2; j_call: TRBJ2-1; cdr3_nt: TGTGCCAGCAGCTTACGGACTAGCTCCTACAATGAGCAGTTCTTC; cdr3_aa: CASSLRTSSYNEQFF
clone_size: .; v_call: TRBV6-6; d_call: TRBD1; j_call: TRBJ2-7; cdr3_nt: TGTGCCAGCAGTTACCAGACAGGGATCCCCAACGAGCAGTACTTC; cdr3_aa: CASSYQTGIPNEQYF
clone_size: .; v_call: TRBV14; d_call: .; j_call: TRBJ1-1; cdr3_nt: TGTGCCAGCAGCCAAGTAGACATAGAAGCTTTCTTT; cdr3_aa: CASSQVDIEAFF
clone_size: .; v_call: TRBV19; d_call: .; j_call: TRBJ2-5; cdr3_nt: TGTGCCAGTAGTATTCCCGGGGCGGAATTAGGGAAGAGATTCCAGTACTTC; cdr3_aa: CASSIPGAELGKRFQYF
clone_size: .; v_call: TRBV10-3; d_call: .; j_call: TRBJ2-4; cdr3_nt: TGTGCCATCGGGGGGGGCAACATTCAGTACTTC; cdr3_aa: CAIGGGNIQYF
clone_size: few; v_call: TRBV5-1; d_call: TRBD1; j_call: TRBJ1-1; cdr3_nt: TGCGCCAGCAGCCCTACGACAGGGGGGATTTCGGGAACTGAAGCTTTCTTT; cdr3_aa: CASSPTTGGISGTEAFF
clone_size: .; v_call: TRBV30; d_call: .; j_call: TRBJ1-4; cdr3_nt: TGTGCCTGGAACTGGGGCCGGGGTGAAAAACTGTTTTTT; cdr3_aa: CAWNWGRGEKLFF
clone_size: .; v_call: TRBV7-2; d_call: .; j_call: TRBJ1-6; cdr3_nt: TGTGCCAGCAGCTTTCTTCGCTCCTATAATTCACCCCTCCACTTT; cdr3_aa: CASSFLRSYNSPLHF
clone_size: .; v_call: TRBV2; d_call: .; j_call: TRBJ1-1; cdr3_nt: TGTGCCAGCAGCCCGGGGGCGCCGGGTGAAGCTTTCTTT; cdr3_aa: CASSPGAPGEAFF
clone_size: few; v_call: TRBV7-8; d_call: TRBD1; j_call: TRBJ1-2; cdr3_nt: TGTGCCAGCAGCGCGGACAGGGAAGAGGACTACACCTTC; cdr3_aa: CASSADREEDYTF
clone_size: .; v_call: TRBV7-9; d_call: .; j_call: TRBJ1-3; cdr3_nt: TGTGCCAGCAGCTTCGAAACAGGCTTCTCTGGAAACACCATATATTTT; cdr3_aa: CASSFETGFSGNTIYF
clone_size: few; v_call: TRBV7-3; d_call: .; j_call: TRBJ1-6; cdr3_nt: TGTGCCAGCAGCCCGATAGGTGGGGGGACCCTCCACTTT; cdr3_aa: CASSPIGGGTLHF
clone_size: .; v_call: TRBV5-1; d_call: TRBD1; j_call: TRBJ1-1; cdr3_nt: TGCGCCAGCAGCTTGGTTCGGACAGGGGACCCGAACACTGAAGCTTTCTTT; cdr3_aa: CASSLVRTGDPNTEAFF
clone_size: .; v_call: TRBV6-1; d_call: TRBD1; j_call: TRBJ1-2; cdr3_nt: TGTGCCAGCAGTGACGCCAGGAGGACAGGGGATAACTATGGCTACACCTTC; cdr3_aa: CASSDARRTGDNYGYTF
clone_size: .; v_call: TRBV5-5; d_call: .; j_call: TRBJ2-3; cdr3_nt: TGTGCCAGCAGCTTGGCAGATACGCAGTATTTT; cdr3_aa: CASSLADTQYF
clone_size: .; v_call: TRBV7-9; d_call: TRBD1; j_call: TRBJ2-7; cdr3_nt: TGTGCCAGCAGCCAACTCGACAGGGCTCACGAGCAGTACTTC; cdr3_aa: CASSQLDRAHEQYF
clone_size: .; v_call: TRBV2; d_call: .; j_call: TRBJ2-1; cdr3_nt: TGTGCCGGTGGGTGGAGGCCCCACAATGAGCAGTTCTTC; cdr3_aa: CAGGWRPHNEQFF
clone_size: .; v_call: TRBV18; d_call: TRBD1; j_call: TRBJ1-2; cdr3_nt: TGTGCCAAGATGACAGGGAAAGGCTACGGCTACACCTTC; cdr3_aa: CAKMTGKGYGYTF
clone_size: .; v_call: TRBV2; d_call: .; j_call: TRBJ1-5; cdr3_nt: TGTGCCAGCAGGAAAGACAGAATTAGCAATCAGCCCCAGCATTTT; cdr3_aa: CASRKDRISNQPQHF
clone_size: .; v_call: TRBV19; d_call: TRBD1; j_call: TRBJ2-6; cdr3_nt: TGTGCCAGTAGTACACGCGCGGGACAGGTAGGATCTGGGGCCAACGTCCTGACTTTC; cdr3_aa: CASSTRAGQVGSGANVLTF
clone_size: .; v_call: TRBV6-5; d_call: .; j_call: TRBJ1-2; cdr3_nt: TGTGCCAGCAGCCCCAGGGTGGGCTATGGCTACACCTTC; cdr3_aa: CASSPRVGYGYTF
clone_size: .; v_call: TRBV4-2; d_call: TRBD2; j_call: TRBJ2-1; cdr3_nt: TGTGCCAGCAGCCAGCCCGGGGTAGCGGGGGGCAATGAGCAGTTCTTC; cdr3_aa: CASSQPGVAGGNEQFF
clone_size: .; v_call: TRBV2; d_call: TRBD1; j_call: TRBJ1-1; cdr3_nt: TGTGCCAGCAGGGTTCGAGTCCCGGGACAGGGGCCGATCCCTGAAGCTTTCTTT; cdr3_aa: CASRVRVPGQGPIPEAFF
clone_size: .; v_call: TRBV30; d_call: TRBD2; j_call: TRBJ2-7; cdr3_nt: TGTGCCTGGAGTCTTTTCGGGGGGAGATCCTACGAGCAGTACTTC; cdr3_aa: CAWSLFGGRSYEQYF
clone_size: .; v_call: TRBV28; d_call: .; j_call: TRBJ2-1; cdr3_nt: TGTGCCAGCACCCCTAGACTATGGCACAATGAGCAGTTCTTC; cdr3_aa: CASTPRLWHNEQFF
clone_size: .; v_call: TRBV2; d_call: .; j_call: TRBJ1-1; cdr3_nt: TGTGCCAGCAGTGAACAGGGTAACACTGAAGCTTTCTTT; cdr3_aa: CASSEQGNTEAFF
clone_size: .; v_call: TRBV10-3; d_call: TRBD2; j_call: TRBJ2-2; cdr3_nt: TGTGCCATCAGCGCGGGACTAGCGGGCTCGAACACCGGGGAGCTGTTTTTT; cdr3_aa: CAISAGLAGSNTGELFF
clone_size: .; v_call: TRBV6-1; d_call: TRBD2; j_call: TRBJ2-1; cdr3_nt: TGTGCCAGCAGTGGACCAACTAGCGGGGGCCCGCTAGAGCAGTTCTTC; cdr3_aa: CASSGPTSGGPLEQFF
clone_size: .; v_call: TRBV28; d_call: .; j_call: TRBJ2-4; cdr3_nt: TGTGCCAGCAGGAAGAGATTAGCCAAAAACATTCAGTACTTC; cdr3_aa: CASRKRLAKNIQYF
clone_size: .; v_call: TRBV9; d_call: .; j_call: TRBJ1-4; cdr3_nt: TGTGCCAGCAGCGTAGGAAGTGGGTGGTATGAAAAACTGTTTTTT; cdr3_aa: CASSVGSGWYEKLFF
clone_size: .; v_call: TRBV7-9; d_call: .; j_call: TRBJ1-1; cdr3_nt: TGTGCCAGCAGCCGTGTAAGGGCCTCGAACACTGAAGCTTTCTTT; cdr3_aa: CASSRVRASNTEAFF
clone_size: .; v_call: TRBV25-1; d_call: TRBD2; j_call: TRBJ2-2; cdr3_nt: TGTGCCAGCAGTTTACTCATGGGAGCGGGGAAAGCCGGGGAGCTGTTTTTT; cdr3_aa: CASSLLMGAGKAGELFF
clone_size: once; v_call: TRBV19; d_call: .; j_call: TRBJ1-4; cdr3_nt: TGTGCCAGTAAAGACGCGGGCTTTATTGAAAAACTGTTTTTT; cdr3_aa: CASKDAGFIEKLFF